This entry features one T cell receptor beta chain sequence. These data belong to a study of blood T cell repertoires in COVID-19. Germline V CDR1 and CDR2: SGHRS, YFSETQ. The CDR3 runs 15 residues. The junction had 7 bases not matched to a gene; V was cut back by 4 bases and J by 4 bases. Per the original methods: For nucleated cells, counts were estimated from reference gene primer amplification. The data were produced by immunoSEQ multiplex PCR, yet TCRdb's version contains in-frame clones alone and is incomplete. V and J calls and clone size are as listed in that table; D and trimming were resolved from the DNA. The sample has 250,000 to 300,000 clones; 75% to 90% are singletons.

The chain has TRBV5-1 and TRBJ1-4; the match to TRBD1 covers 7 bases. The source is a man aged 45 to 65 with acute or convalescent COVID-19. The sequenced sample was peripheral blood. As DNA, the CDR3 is TGCGCCAGCAGCCCTCTAACAGGGGTTAATGAAAAACTGTTTTTT. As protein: CASSPLTGVNEKLFF.